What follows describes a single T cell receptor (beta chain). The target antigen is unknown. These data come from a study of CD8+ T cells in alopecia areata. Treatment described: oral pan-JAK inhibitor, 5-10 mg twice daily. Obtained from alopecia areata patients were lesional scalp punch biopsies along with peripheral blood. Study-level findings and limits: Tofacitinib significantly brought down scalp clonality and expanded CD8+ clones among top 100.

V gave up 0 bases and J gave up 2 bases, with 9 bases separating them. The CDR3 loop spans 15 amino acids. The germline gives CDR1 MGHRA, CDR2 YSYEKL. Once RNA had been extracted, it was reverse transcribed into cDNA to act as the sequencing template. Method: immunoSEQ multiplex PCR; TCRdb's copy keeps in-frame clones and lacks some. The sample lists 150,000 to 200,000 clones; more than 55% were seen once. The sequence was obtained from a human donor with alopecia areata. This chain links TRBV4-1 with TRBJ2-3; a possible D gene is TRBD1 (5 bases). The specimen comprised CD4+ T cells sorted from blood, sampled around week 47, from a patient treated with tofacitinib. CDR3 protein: CASSQEGVITDTQYF. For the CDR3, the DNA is TGCGCCAGCAGCCAAGAAGGGGTCATCACAGATACGCAGTATTTT.